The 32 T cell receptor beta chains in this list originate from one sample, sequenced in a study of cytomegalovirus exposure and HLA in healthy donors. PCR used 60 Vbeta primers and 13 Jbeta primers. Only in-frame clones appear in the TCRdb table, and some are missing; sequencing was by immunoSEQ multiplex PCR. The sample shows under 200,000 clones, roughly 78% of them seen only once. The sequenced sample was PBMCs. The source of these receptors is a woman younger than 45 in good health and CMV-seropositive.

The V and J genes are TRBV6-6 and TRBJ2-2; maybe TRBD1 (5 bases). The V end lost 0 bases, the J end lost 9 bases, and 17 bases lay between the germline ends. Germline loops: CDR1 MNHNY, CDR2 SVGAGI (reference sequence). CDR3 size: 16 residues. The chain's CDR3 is CASSYSETEGNRELFF. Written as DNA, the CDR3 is TGTGCCAGCAGTTACTCTGAGACAGAAGGGAACCGGGAGCTGTTTTTT.

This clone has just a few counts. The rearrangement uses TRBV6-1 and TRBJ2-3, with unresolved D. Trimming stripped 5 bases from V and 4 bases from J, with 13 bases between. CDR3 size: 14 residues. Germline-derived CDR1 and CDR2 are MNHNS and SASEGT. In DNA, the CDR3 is TGTGCCAGCAGTCTAAGTGTAGTCTCAGATACGCAGTATTTT. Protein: CASSLSVVSDTQYF.

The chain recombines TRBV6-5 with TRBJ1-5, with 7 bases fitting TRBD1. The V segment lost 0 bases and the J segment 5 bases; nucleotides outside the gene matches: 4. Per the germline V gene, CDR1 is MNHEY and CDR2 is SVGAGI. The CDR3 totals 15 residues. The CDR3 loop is CASSYSTGLDQPQHF. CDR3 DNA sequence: TGTGCCAGCAGTTACTCGACAGGGTTGGATCAGCCCCAGCATTTT.

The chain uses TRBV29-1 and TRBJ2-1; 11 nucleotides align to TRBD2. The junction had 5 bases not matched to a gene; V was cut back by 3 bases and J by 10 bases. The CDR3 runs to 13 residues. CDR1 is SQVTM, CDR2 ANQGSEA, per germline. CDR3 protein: CSVDTSGRGEQFF. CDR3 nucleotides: TGCAGCGTTGATACTAGCGGGAGAGGGGAGCAGTTCTTC.

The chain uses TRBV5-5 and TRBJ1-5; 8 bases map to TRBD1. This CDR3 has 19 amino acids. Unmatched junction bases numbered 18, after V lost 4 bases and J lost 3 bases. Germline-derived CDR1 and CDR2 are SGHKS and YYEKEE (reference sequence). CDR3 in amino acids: CASSNPSGQAVGLNQPQHF. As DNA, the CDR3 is TGTGCCAGCAGCAACCCGTCGGGACAGGCAGTCGGCCTCAATCAGCCCCAGCATTTT.

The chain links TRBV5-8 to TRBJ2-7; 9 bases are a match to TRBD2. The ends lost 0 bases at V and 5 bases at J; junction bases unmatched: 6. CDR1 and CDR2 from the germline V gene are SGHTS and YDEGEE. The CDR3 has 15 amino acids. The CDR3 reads CASSLEIAGDHEQYF. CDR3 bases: TGTGCCAGCAGCTTGGAAATAGCGGGAGACCACGAGCAGTACTTC.

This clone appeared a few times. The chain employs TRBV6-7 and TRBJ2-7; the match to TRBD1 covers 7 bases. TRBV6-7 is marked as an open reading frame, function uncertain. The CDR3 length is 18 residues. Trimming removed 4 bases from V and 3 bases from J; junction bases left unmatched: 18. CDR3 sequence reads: CASSSLRDSYIPCYEQYF. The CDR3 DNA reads TGTGCCAGCAGTTCACTTCGGGACAGTTACATCCCGTGCTACGAGCAGTACTTC.

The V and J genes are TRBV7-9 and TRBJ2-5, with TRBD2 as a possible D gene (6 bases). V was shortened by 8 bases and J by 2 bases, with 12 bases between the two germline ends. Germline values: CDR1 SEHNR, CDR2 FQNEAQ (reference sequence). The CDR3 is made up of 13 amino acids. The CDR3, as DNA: TGTGCCAGCCTGCGGGGTGGACAAGAGACCCAGTACTTC. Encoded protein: CASLRGGQETQYF.

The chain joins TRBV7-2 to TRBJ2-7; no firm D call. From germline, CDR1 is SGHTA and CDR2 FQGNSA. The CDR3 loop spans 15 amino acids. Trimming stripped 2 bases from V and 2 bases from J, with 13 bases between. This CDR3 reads CASSLPPVPTYEQYF. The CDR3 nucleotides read TGTGCCAGCAGCTTACCCCCAGTTCCCACCTACGAGCAGTACTTC.

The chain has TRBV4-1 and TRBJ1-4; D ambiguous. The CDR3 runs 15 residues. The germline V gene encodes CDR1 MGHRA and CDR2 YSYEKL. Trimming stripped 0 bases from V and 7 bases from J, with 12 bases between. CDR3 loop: CASSQDLAGVEKLFF. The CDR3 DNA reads TGCGCCAGCAGCCAAGATCTAGCGGGTGTTGAAAAACTGTTTTTT.

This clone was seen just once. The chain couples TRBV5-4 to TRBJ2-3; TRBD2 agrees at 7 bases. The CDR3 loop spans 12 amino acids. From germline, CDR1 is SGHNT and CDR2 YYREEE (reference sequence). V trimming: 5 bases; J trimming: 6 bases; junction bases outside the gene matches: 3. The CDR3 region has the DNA TGTGCCAGCAGTCCCGGGGGGGATACGCAGTATTTT. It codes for CASSPGGDTQYF.

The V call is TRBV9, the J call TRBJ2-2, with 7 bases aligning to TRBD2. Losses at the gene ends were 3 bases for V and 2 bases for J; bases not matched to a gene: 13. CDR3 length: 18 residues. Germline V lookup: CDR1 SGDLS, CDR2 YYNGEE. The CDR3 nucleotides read TGTGCCAGCAGCGAGGGAGGGAGTGGGACTACCAACACCGGGGAGCTGTTTTTT. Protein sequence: CASSEGGSGTTNTGELFF.

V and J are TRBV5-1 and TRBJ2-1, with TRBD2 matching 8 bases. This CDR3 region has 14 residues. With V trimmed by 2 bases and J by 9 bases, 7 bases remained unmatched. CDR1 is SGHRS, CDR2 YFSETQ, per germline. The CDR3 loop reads CASSFESGRAEQFF. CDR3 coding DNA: TGCGCCAGCAGCTTCGAGAGCGGGAGAGCTGAGCAGTTCTTC.

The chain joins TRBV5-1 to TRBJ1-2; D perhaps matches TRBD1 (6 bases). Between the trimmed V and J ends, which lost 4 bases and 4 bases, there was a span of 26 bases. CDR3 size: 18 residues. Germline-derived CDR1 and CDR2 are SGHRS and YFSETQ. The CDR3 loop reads CASSPQNSLQGLGYGYTF. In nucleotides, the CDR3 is TGCGCCAGCAGCCCCCAAAACTCACTACAGGGATTAGGCTATGGCTACACCTTC.

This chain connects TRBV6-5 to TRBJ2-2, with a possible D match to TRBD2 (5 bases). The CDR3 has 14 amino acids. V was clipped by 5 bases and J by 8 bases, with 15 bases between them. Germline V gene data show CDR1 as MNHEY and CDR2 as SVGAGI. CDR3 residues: CASSAGPKGGELFF. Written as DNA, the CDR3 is TGTGCCAGCAGTGCGGGCCCCAAGGGAGGGGAGCTGTTTTTT.

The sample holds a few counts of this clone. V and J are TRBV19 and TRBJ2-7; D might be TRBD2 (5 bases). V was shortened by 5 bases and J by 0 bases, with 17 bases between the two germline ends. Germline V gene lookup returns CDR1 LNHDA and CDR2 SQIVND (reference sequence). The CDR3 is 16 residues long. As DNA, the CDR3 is TGTGCCAGTAGTCTTTACTCCGGGGAGAGCTCCTACGAGCAGTACTTC. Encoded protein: CASSLYSGESSYEQYF.

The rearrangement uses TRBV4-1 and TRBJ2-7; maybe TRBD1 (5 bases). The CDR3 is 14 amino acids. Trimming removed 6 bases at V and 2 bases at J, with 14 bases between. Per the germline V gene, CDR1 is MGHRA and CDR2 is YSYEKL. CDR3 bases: TGCGCCAGCAGGTCGACAGTCTTCCCCTACGAGCAGTACTTC. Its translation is CASRSTVFPYEQYF.

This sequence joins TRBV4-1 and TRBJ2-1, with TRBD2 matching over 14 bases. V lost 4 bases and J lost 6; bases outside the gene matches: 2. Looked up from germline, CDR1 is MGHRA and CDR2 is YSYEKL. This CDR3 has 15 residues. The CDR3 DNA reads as TGCGCCAGCAGCCCCGGGACTAGCGGGAGCAATGAGCAGTTCTTC. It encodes CASSPGTSGSNEQFF.

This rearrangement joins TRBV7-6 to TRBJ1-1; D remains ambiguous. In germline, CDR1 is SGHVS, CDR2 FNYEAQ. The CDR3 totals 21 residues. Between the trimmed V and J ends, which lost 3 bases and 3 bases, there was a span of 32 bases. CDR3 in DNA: TGTGCCAGCAGCTTCGAGCTTTCGCCAACCGGGCGGACGTCGCGGGACACTGAAGCTTTCTTT. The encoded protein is CASSFELSPTGRTSRDTEAFF.

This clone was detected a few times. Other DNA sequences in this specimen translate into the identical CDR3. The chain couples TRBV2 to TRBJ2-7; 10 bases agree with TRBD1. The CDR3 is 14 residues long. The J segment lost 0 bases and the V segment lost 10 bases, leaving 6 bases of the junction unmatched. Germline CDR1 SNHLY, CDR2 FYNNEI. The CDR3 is CATETGGISYEQYF. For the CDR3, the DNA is TGTGCCACCGAGACAGGGGGCATCTCCTACGAGCAGTACTTC.

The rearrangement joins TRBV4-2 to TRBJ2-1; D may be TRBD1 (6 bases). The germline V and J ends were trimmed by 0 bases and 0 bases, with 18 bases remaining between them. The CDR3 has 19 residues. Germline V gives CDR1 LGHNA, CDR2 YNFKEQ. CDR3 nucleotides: TGTGCCAGCAGCCAAGAATTGTACAGGGTCCCAAGCTCCTACAATGAGCAGTTCTTC. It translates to CASSQELYRVPSSYNEQFF.

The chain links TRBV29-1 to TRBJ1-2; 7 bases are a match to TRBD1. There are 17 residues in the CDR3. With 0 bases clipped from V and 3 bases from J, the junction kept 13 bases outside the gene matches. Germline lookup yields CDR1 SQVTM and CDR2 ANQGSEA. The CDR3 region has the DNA TGCAGCGTTGAAGATTTGACAGGGCAGGCAAACTACTATGGCTACACCTTC. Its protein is CSVEDLTGQANYYGYTF.

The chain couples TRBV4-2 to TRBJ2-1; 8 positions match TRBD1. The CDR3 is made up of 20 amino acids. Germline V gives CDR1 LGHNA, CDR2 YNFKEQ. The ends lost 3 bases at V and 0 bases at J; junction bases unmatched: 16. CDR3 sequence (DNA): TGTGCCAGCAGCCAGAGGGCAGGGGGCGAGGGGATCGGCTCCTACAATGAGCAGTTCTTC. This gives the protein CASSQRAGGEGIGSYNEQFF.

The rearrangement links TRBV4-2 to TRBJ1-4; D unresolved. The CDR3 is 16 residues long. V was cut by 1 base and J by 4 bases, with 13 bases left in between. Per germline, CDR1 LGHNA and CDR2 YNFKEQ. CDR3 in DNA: TGTGCCAGCAGCCAAGCTGGACTAACTCTTAATGAAAAACTGTTTTTT. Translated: CASSQAGLTLNEKLFF.

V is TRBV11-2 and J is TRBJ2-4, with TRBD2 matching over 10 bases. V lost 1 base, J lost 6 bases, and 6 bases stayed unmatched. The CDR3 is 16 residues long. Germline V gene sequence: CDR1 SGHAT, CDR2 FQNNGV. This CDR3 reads CASSLVDIAGGNIQYF. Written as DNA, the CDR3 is TGTGCCAGCAGCTTAGTTGATATAGCGGGGGGAAACATTCAGTACTTC.

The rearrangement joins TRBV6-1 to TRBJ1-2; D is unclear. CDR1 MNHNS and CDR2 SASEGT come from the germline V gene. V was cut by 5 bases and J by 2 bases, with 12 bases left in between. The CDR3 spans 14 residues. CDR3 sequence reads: CASSFSETNYGYTF. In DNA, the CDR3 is TGTGCCAGCAGTTTCAGTGAAACCAACTATGGCTACACCTTC.

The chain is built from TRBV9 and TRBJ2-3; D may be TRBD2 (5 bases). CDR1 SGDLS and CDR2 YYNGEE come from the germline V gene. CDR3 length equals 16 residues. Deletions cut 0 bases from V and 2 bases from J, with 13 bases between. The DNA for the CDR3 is TGTGCCAGCAGCGTAGCCCCTCAGCGGAACACAGATACGCAGTATTTT. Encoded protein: CASSVAPQRNTDTQYF.

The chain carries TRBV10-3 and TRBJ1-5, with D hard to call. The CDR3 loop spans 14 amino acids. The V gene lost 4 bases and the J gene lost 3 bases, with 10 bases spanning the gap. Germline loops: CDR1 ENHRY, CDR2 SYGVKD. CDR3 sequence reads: CAISGAISNQPQHF. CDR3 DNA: TGTGCCATCAGTGGGGCGATTTCCAATCAGCCCCAGCATTTT.

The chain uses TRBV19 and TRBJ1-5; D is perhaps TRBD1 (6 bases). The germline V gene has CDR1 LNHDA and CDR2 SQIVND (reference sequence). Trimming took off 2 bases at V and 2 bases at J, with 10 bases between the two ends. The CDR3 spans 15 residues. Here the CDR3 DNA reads TGTGCCAGTAGTATATCCAGGGGCGGCAATCAGCCCCAGCATTTT. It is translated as CASSISRGGNQPQHF.

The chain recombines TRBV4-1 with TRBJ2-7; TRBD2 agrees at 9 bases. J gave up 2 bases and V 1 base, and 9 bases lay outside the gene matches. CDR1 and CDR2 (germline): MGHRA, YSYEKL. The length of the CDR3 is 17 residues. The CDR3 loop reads CASSQVQAGGKAYEQYF. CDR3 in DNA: TGCGCCAGCAGCCAAGTCCAAGCGGGGGGCAAGGCCTACGAGCAGTACTTC.

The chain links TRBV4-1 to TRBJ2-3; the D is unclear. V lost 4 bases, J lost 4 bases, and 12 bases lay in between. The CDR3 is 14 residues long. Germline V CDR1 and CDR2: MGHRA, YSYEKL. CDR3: CASSPQRWSDTQYF. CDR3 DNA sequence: TGCGCCAGCAGCCCCCAGCGTTGGTCAGATACGCAGTATTTT.

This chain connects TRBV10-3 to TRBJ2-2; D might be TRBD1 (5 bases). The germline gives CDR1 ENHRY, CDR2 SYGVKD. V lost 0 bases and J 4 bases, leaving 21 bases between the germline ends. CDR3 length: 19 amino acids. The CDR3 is CAISESWLSDSVSTGELFF. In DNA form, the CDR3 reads TGTGCCATCAGTGAGTCGTGGTTAAGTGACAGTGTTTCCACCGGGGAGCTGTTTTTT.